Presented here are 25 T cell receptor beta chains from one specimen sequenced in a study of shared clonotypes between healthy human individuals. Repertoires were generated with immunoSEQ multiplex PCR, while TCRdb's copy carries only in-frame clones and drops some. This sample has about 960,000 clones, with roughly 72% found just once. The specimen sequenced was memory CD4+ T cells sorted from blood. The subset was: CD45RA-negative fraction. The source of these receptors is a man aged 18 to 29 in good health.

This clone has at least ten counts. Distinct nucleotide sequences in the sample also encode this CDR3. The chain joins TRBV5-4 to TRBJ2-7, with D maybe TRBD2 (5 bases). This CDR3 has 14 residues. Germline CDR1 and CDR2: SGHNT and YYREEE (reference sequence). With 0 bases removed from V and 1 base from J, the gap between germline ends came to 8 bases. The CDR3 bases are TGTGCCAGCAGCTTGGGTCCGGGGTCCTACGAGCAGTACTTC. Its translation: CASSLGPGSYEQYF.

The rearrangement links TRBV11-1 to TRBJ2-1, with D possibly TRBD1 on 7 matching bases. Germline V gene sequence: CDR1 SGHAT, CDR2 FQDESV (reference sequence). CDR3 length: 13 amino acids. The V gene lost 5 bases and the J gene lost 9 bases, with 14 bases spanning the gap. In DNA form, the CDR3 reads TGTGCCAGCAGCCTCCCCCAGGGGGGTGAGCAGTTCTTC. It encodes CASSLPQGGEQFF.

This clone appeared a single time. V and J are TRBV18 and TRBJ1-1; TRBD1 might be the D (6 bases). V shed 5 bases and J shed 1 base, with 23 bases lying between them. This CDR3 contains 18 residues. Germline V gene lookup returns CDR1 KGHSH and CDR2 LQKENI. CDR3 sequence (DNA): TGTGCCAGCTCAACTAGAACTACAGGGTCCAGGGGGAACACTGAAGCTTTCTTT. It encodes CASSTRTTGSRGNTEAFF.

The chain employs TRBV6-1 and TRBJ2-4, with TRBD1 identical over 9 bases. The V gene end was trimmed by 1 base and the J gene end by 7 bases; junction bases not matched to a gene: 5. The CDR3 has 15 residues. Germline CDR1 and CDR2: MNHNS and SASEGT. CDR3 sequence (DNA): TGTGCCAGCAGTGAAGTGGGGACAGGGCGGAACATTCAGTACTTC. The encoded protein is CASSEVGTGRNIQYF.

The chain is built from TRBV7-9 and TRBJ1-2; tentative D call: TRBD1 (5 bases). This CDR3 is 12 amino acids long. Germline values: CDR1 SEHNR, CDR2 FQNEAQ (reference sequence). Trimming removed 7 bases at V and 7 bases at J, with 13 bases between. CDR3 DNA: TGTGCCAGCATCGGGGGAAAAGGTGGCTACACCTTC. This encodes CASIGGKGGYTF.

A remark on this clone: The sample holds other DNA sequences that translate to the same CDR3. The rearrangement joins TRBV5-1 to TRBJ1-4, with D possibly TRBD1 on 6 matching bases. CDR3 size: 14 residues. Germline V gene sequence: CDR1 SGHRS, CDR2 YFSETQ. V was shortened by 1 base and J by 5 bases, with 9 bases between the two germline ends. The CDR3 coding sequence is TGCGCCAGCAGCTTGAGTGGGACAAATGAAAAACTGTTTTTT. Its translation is CASSLSGTNEKLFF. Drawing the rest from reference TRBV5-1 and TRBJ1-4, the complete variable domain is KAGVTQTPRYLIKTRGQQVTLSCSPISGHRSVSWYQQTPGQGLQFLFEYFSETQRNKGNFPGRFSGRQFSNSRSEMNVSTLELGDSALYLCASSLSGTNEKLFFGSGTQLSVL.

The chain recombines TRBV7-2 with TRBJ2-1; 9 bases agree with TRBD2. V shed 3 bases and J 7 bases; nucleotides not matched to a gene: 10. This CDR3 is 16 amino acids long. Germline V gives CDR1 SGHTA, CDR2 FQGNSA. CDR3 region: CASSFGGGRAGNEQFF. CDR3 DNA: TGTGCCAGCAGCTTTGGAGGCGGGAGGGCCGGGAATGAGCAGTTCTTC.

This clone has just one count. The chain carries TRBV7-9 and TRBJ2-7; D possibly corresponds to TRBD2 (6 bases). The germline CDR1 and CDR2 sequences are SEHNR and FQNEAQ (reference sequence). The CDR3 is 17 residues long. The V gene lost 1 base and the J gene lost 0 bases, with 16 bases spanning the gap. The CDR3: CASSLGLASVSSYEQYF. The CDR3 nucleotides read TGTGCCAGCAGCTTAGGGCTGGCTAGCGTGAGCTCCTACGAGCAGTACTTC.

The CDR3 bases are TGTGCCAGCAGCTTGTCGGAGACCCAGTACTTC. Translated, it gives CASSLSETQYF. The chain has TRBV5-8 and TRBJ2-5; D ambiguous. The V gene's germline CDR1 is SGHTS and CDR2 YDEGEE. CDR3 length: 11 residues. V was pared by 1 base and J by 5 bases, with 3 bases between.

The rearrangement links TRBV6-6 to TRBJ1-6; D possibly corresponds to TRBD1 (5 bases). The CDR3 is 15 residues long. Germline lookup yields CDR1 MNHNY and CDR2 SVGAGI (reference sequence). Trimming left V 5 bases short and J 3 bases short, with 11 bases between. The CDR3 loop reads CASSLGPVYNSPLHF. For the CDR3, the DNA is TGTGCCAGCAGTCTGGGACCAGTCTATAATTCACCCCTCCACTTT.

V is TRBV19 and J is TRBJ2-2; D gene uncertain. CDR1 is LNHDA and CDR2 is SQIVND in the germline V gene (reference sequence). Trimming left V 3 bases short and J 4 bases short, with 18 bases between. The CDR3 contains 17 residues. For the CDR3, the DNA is TGTGCCAGTAGTATTTTTACGGCCGACCCGCGCACCGGGGAGCTGTTTTTT. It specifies CASSIFTADPRTGELFF.

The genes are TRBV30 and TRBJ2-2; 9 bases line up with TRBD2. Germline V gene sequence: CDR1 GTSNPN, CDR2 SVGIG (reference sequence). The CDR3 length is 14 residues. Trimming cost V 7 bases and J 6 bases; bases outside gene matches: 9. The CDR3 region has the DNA TGTGCCTTGAACAAGGGACTAGCCCCCGGGGAGCTGTTTTTT. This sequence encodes CALNKGLAPGELFF.

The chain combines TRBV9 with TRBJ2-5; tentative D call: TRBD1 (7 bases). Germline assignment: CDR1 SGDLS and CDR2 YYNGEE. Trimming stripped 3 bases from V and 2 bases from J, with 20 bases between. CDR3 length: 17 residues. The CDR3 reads CASSGGFAGGLQETQYF. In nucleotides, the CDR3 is TGTGCCAGCAGCGGAGGGTTCGCAGGGGGGCTACAAGAGACCCAGTACTTC.

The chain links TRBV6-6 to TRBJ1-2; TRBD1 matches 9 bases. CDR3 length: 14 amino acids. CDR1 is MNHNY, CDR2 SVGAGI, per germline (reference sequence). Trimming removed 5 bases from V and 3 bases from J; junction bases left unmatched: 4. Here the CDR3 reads CASSTGQGDYGYTF. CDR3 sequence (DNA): TGTGCCAGCAGTACGGGACAGGGAGACTATGGCTACACCTTC.

CDR3 loop: CASSAKGAGSSEKLFF. The CDR3 DNA is TGTGCCAGCAGCGCAAAGGGGGCGGGGTCGAGTGAAAAACTGTTTTTT. The chain combines TRBV9 with TRBJ1-4; 7 bases fit TRBD1. CDR3 length: 16 residues. After removal of 3 bases from V and 7 bases from J, the junction contained 12 bases not matched to a gene. Germline-derived CDR1 and CDR2 are SGDLS and YYNGEE.

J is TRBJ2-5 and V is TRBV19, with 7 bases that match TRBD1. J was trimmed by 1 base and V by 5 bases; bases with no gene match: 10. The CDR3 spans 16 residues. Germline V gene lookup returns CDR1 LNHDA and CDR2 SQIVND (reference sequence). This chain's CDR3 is CASSSRSGTAQETQYF. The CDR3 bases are TGTGCCAGTAGTTCCCGATCCGGGACAGCCCAAGAGACCCAGTACTTC.

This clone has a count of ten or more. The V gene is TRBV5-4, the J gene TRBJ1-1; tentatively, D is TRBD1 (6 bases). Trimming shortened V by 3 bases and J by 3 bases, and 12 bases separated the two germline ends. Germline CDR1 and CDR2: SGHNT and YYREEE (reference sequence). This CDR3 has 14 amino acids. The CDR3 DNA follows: TGTGCCAGCAGCTACAGGGACGGTCACACTGAAGCTTTCTTT. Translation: CASSYRDGHTEAFF.

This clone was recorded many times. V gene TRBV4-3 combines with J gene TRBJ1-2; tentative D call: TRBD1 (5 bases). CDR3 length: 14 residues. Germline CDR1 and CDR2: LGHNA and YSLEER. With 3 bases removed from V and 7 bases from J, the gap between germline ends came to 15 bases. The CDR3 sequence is CASSQDQGVRGYTF. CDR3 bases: TGCGCCAGCAGCCAGGATCAAGGGGTGCGTGGCTACACCTTC.

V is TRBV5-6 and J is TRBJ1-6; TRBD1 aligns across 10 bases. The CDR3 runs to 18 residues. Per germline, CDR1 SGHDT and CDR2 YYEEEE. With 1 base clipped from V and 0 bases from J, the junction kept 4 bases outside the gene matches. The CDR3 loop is CASSLFRDRGSYNSPLHF. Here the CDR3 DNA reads TGTGCCAGCAGCTTGTTCCGGGACAGGGGCTCCTATAATTCACCCCTCCACTTT.

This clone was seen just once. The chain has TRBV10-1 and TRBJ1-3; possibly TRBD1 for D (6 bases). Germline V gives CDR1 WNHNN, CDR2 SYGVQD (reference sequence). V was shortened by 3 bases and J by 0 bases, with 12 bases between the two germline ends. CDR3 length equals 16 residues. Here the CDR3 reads CASSELTGTSGNTIYF. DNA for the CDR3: TGCGCCAGCAGTGAACTTACAGGGACCTCTGGAAACACCATATATTTT.

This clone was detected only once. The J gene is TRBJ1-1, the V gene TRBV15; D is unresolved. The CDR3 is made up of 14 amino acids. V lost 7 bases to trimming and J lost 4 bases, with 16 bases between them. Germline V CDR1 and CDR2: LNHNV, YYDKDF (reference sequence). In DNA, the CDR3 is TGTGCCACCAAAATAGATCTCCTCAGCACTGAAGCTTTCTTT. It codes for CATKIDLLSTEAFF.

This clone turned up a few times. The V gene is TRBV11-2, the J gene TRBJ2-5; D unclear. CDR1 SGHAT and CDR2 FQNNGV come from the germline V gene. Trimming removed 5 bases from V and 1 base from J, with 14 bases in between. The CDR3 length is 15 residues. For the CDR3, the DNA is TGTGCCAGCAGCGAGAGTCGGGCAGCCCAAGAGACCCAGTACTTC. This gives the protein CASSESRAAQETQYF.

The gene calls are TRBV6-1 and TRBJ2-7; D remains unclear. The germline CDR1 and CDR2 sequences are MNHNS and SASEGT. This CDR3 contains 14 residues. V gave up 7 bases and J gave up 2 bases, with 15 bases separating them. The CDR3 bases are TGTGCCAGCAAGGTACCTACCCTTACCTACGAGCAGTACTTC. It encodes CASKVPTLTYEQYF.

The CDR3 region is CASSPIWRPNFADTIYF. CDR3 bases: TGTGCCAGCAGCCCAATATGGCGGCCGAACTTTGCGGACACCATATATTTT. The chain has TRBV7-9 and TRBJ1-3; D is undetermined. V lost 5 bases to trimming and J lost 8 bases, with 25 bases between them. Germline lookup yields CDR1 SEHNR and CDR2 FQNEAQ (reference sequence). The CDR3 has 17 amino acids.

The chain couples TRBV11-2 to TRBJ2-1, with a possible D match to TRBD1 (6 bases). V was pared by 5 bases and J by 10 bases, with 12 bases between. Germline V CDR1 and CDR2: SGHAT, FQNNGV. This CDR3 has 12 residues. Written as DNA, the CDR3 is TGTGCCAGCAGCCCCAACAGGGCCGAGCAGTTCTTC. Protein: CASSPNRAEQFF.